The clone carrying this T cell receptor (beta chain) was observed a few times. Time point described: newly diagnosed GD, antithyroid drugs for less than 3 months. Extracted PBMC RNA gave rise to the TCR library. Relying on iRepertoire HTBI primers and Arm-PCR of CDR3 regions, the team built TCR beta libraries. TCRdb reanalysed the multiplex PCR reads using MiXCR and keeps one entry per CDR3 protein. The sample includes a few hundred thousand distinct CDR3 sequences, 15% of them seen just once. This CDR3 has 14 amino acids. CDR1 and CDR2 from the germline V gene are MNHEY and SMNVEV (reference sequence). V lost 5 bases to trimming and J lost 4 bases, with 14 bases between them. These data originate in a study of regulatory T cells in long-lasting Graves disease. The data also belong to a second study, concerning T cells in Graves' hyperthyroidism and ophthalmopathy.

The rearrangement joins TRBV27 to TRBJ1-1; a weak D match, TRBD1 (5 bases). This clonotype was sampled from a woman between 40 and 50 years old with Graves disease. The sequencing here drew on peripheral blood mononuclear cells (PBMCs), taken at new diagnosis, from a patient treated with antithyroid drugs. CDR3 in amino acids: CASSGWGDSTEAFF. In nucleotides, the CDR3 is TGTGCCAGCAGTGGCTGGGGCGATTCCACTGAAGCTTTCTTT.